A single T cell receptor (beta chain) is shown here with its context. Its antigen remains unknown. At one end the junction does not follow the germline gene, possibly because of a read error. Each patient came to thyroid surgery without any prior treatment (of any kind). TCRdb reanalyzed the PCR reads with MiXCR. The sample comprises some 4,000 clones, approximately 32% of which are singletons, and 15% to 20% rests with the top ten. This CDR3 spans 12 amino acids. In germline, CDR1 is SGHTA, CDR2 FQGNSA. These data are taken from a study of metastatic and nonmetastatic thyroid tumors. About the study: Blood and tumor or nodule tissue repertoires from malignant and benign thyroid patients were compared. The study, taken as a whole, reports: It was reported that TCR beta diversity was significantly higher in malignant thyroid tumors than benign nodules, in blood and tumor.

This clonotype was sampled from a female donor with papillary thyroid cancer or a benign thyroid nodule (not recorded which). Some clones in this sample may be carry-over from other donors' samples. Material: adjacent normal tissue. The chain uses TRBV7-2 and TRBJ1-5; D uncertain. CDR3 nucleotide sequence: TGTGACAGCAGCCCTTACAAAAAGCCCCAGCATTTT. Residues: CDSSPYKKPQHF.